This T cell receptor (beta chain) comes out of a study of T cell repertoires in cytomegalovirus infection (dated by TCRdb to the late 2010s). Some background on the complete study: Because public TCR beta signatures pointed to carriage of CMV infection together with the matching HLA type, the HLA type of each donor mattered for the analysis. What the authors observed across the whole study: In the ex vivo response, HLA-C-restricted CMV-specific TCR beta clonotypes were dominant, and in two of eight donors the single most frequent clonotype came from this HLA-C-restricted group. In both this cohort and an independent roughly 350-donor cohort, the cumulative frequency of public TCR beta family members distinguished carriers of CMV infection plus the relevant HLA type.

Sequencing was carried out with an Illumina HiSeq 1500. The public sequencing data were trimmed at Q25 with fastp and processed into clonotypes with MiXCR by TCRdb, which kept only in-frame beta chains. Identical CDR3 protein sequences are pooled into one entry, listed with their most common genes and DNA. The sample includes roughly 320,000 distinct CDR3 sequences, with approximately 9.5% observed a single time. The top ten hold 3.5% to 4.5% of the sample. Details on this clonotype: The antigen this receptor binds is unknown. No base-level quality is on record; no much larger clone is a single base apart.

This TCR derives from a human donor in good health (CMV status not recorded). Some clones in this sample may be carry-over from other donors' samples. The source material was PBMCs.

The CDR3 corresponds to CASSSFWGTGELFF. The DNA sequence is given as TGTGCCAGCAGCTCCTTCTGGGGGACCGGGGAGCTGTTTTTT. Recombination linked TRBV5-4 to TRBJ2-2; the D assignment is uncertain and may be TRBD1 or TRBD2, with 5 bases supporting each. The CDR3 covers 14 residues, taking in both the cysteine and the phenylalanine. Left in the record is the CDR3 DNA by itself, 42 bases read in frame from the first base. In the germline V gene (reference sequence), CDR1 corresponds to SGHNT and CDR2 to YYREEE. V and J are truncated by 3 bases and 5 bases respectively, leaving an intervening sequence of 11 bases.